This TCR beta chain is from a study of T cell repertoires in cytomegalovirus infection. This CDR3 is 12 amino acids long. The V end lost 1 base, the J end lost 5 bases, and 6 bases lay between the germline ends. Germline lookup yields CDR1 SGHDN and CDR2 FVKESK. This clonotype was found many times. TCRdb used MiXCR to reprocess the reads, holding one entry per CDR3 protein. In the table there are about 130,000 distinct CDR3 sequences, roughly 9% of which are singletons. The gene calls are TRBV14 and TRBJ2-7; D not resolved. Input material: PBMCs. This receptor was taken from a human donor in good health (CMV status not recorded). Some clones in this sample may be carry-over from other donors' samples. The CDR3 sequence is CASSQAKNEQYF. CDR3 in DNA: TGTGCCAGCAGCCAAGCGAAAAACGAGCAGTACTTC.